This T cell receptor beta chain appears in the sequencing data of a study of blood T cell repertoires in COVID-19. In the study overall: Samples came from the United States, Italy and Spain, spanning acute and convalescent COVID-19. Sources were T cells, B-cell-depleted T cells, or PBMCs; the material itself was cDNA or gDNA.

Only in-frame clones appear in the TCRdb table, and some are missing; sequencing was by immunoSEQ multiplex PCR. The data show about 26,000 clones, around 67% seen once. V was pared by 7 bases and J by 1 base, with 11 bases between. CDR3 length equals 13 residues. Germline CDR1 and CDR2: MGHDK and SYGVNS. Sequences were obtained from peripheral blood. The rearrangement uses TRBV25-1 and TRBJ2-7; D is ambiguous. This TCR was sampled from a man aged 55 to 70 with active or convalescent COVID-19. CDR3: CASIETGSYEQYF. As DNA, the CDR3 is TGTGCCAGCATAGAGACCGGGTCCTACGAGCAGTACTTC.